Below, one TCR beta chain is given with its context. This clone was found once. Its antigen is unknown. No base qualities exist here, and no much larger clone lies one base off it. This specimen comes from a study of cytomegalovirus exposure and HLA in healthy donors (dated by TCRdb to about 2017). With regard to the full study: An earlier analysis of roughly 570 of the donors reported approximately 300 Gb of sequence data and 95 million to 120 million unique TCR beta sequences obtained from approximately 180 million T cells. An earlier analysis of fewer than 700 of the donors applied high-throughput TCR beta sequencing to assess whether each TCR beta V gene segment acted as functional or pseudogenic. The study aimed to test whether cataloging public T cell receptors could reveal signatures of past pathogen exposure. To predict cytomegalovirus infection status, the study combined high-throughput TCR immunosequencing, statistical association of individual TCRs with disease status, and machine learning. In a later analysis, previously published TCR beta repertoires from 600 to 850 donors were re-analyzed and high-resolution HLA genotyping was added so that TCR occurrence patterns could be studied. An early release covering about 600 HLA-typed donors comprised about 300 gigabases of sequencing data and roughly 86 million unique TCR sequences. Donor age, sex, ethnicity and CMV serostatus were compiled together with the repertoire data. All discovery cohort repertoires had been generated using a single sequencing platform. Typing coverage varied by locus: roughly 629-630 donors for A, B, C, DRB1 and DQB1; more than 500 for DQA1; around 610 for DPA1; around 490 for DPB1. Both class I and class II loci were covered by HLA typing, at four-digit resolution. On average, roughly 200,000 unique TCR beta nucleotide sequences were sequenced per donor among 398 genotyped donors of the cohort, with about 19% of those sequences being non-productive. The later analysis used no new phenotypic data to find candidate immune exposures, relying instead on TCR beta sequences and their occurrence across donors. Using immunosequencing, the study profiled T cell repertoires from about 620 subjects and related those repertoires to cytomegalovirus serostatus. Along with the roughly 610-subject first cohort, a separate validation cohort of over a hundred different subjects was used. About five DR-DQ haplotypes were handled as single units for association and clustering because linkage in the cohort was strong. Of the roughly 390 genotyped donors, 81% fell in the genetic ancestry cluster associated with self-reported Caucasian donors. Genome-wide SNP genotypes for about 65% of the 666 donors were used in a later genetic analysis, which treated that subset as a discovery cohort. The study at large found these results: In a later analysis, several top co-occurrence clusters were reported to appear linked to parvovirus B19, influenza, CMV and Epstein-Barr virus. A further reported finding was that TCR beta sequences accurately predicted the HLA-A and HLA-B alleles for most subjects in the first cohort. Most CMV-associated TCR beta chains appeared to be HLA-restricted in a later analysis, and the HLA associations seemed to be driven largely by CMV exposure. Broadly in line with IMGT annotations, most TCR beta V segments showed up in productive rearrangements about 90% or about 30% of the time in an earlier analysis of 587 of the donors. The study listed 150 to 200 TCR beta chains as associated with cytomegalovirus. This cohort had only TCR beta chains sequenced, and the lack of alpha or paired-chain data limited which features could be detected. The classifier was reported to diagnose cytomegalovirus status with high specificity and sensitivity in both the original and validation cohorts. The only immune exposure information available for the cohort was CMV serostatus. According to a later genetic analysis, donors in an Asian-associated ancestry cluster had fewer N-insertions in productive TCRs than the roughly 700-donor mean. Presence/absence analyses assumed roughly uniform sequencing depth across donors, an assumption that may not hold. Most TCR sequences were seen in very few donors, while some public TCRs were found in many individuals. A group of highly shared sequence variants was considered likely to be a technical artifact of the sequencing pipeline. A later genetic analysis associated a missense DCLRE1C variant with V-gene and J-gene trimming of TCR beta chains, and an independent cohort replicated the association. Correlated functional status among segregating V segments might be attributable to linkage disequilibrium, but an unknown experimental factor could not be ruled out. The authors suggested that the approach could potentially be extended to other disease states and immunological phenotypes. Because counts were too low, 15 to 20 rarely observed V segments, including chromosome 9 orphons, were left out of the earlier analysis of over 550 of the donors. Because some donors lacked HLA typing at each locus, the association tests relied only on the typed subset. In a later analysis, HLA-associated TCR beta chains showed more clonal expansion and lower generation probabilities than non-associated chains that were equally common. Specific HLA alleles were associated with 15,000 to 20,000 TCR beta sequences at a false discovery rate of 0.05 in a later analysis. A later analysis found that TCR association rates varied across HLA loci, with DRB1 alleles showing the most associated TCRs and HLA-C alleles the fewest. When HLA alleles, especially DR and DQ, strongly co-occurred, TCR associations were difficult to assign to individual alleles. Some IMGT-functional V segments, including TRBV6-2 and TRBV6-3, could not be told apart with the 87-base-pair reads, so those segments were excluded. In vitro tests confirmed that a few of the cytomegalovirus-associated TCR beta chains recognize cytomegalovirus antigens.

CDR1 SGHVS and CDR2 FNYEAQ are derived from the germline V gene. A distance of 12 bases separates the germline ends of V and J, which lose 5 bases and 2 bases respectively. Including the terminal cysteine and phenylalanine, the CDR3 comprises 14 residues. CDR3 DNA is the only sequence kept; it has 42 bases, read in frame from the first base. The cohort comprised more than 550 healthy bone marrow donors. Cohort members were all nominally healthy when sampled, although unrecorded immune exposures were likely present. The donor tested CMV seropositive, placing the donor among the 250 to 350 seropositive members of the cohort. A peripheral blood sample was collected from each donor, and TCR beta sequencing was performed on peripheral blood mononuclear cells. The Qiagen DNeasy Blood Extraction Kit was used to extract genomic DNA from the blood cell samples. The method was the immunoSEQ multiplex PCR assay. For the multiplex PCR, a mixture combining 60 forward primers for TCR Vbeta segments and 13 reverse primers for TCR Jbeta segments was used. A multiplex PCR assay on genomic DNA amplified the CDR3 region of rearranged TCR beta genes. On the Illumina HiSeq System, the amplified TCR beta libraries were sequenced as 87-base-pair reads. In the authors' own workflow: A later analysis tallied roughly 80 million unique TCR beta chains across the 666 repertoires, and approximately 12 million of those chains were shared by two or more donors. Raw reads were error-corrected and collapsed into unique sequences by a nearest-neighbor algorithm in which closely related sequences were merged to remove PCR and sequencing errors. To assign V, D and J gene segments, CDR3 sequences were aligned to IMGT reference sequences. Each retained sequence needed at least a six-nucleotide match to both a V gene segment and a J gene segment. Rearrangements were classified as productive when the CDR3 lacked stop codons and remained in frame with V and J, and all other rearrangements were classified as non-productive. CDR3 was defined by IMGT convention, running from the second conserved V-encoded cysteine to the conserved J-encoded phenylalanine. Sequences without an unambiguous match to a single V gene segment were excluded from the earlier analysis of approximately 560 of the donors. In an earlier analysis of 500 to 750 of the donors, V segments were called functional above 56.7% productive rearrangements and were called segregating when the between-donor standard deviation exceeded 5%. A statistical classification framework was developed to diagnose cytomegalovirus status using the catalog of TCR beta chain sequences. In a later analysis, V and J genes were assigned by comparing TCR nucleotide sequences against IMGT/GENE-DB human TR gene sequences. Using the TCRdist pipeline, a later analysis assigned CDR3 sequences along with most-parsimonious VDJ recombination scenarios. In a later analysis, each TCR beta chain was defined by its CDR3 amino acid sequence together with its V-gene family, and reads lacking a unique V-gene family were excluded. In a later analysis, fewer than 650 highly shared, low-generation-probability nucleotide sequences were removed to address suspected cross-contamination and a sequencing artifact. A later analysis calculated a clonal expansion index for each public chain from normalized within-repertoire ranks of inferred template counts. In a later analysis, generation probabilities were computed with a VDJ recombination model fitted to out-of-frame rearrangements, and the resulting probabilities were checked against IGoR. A later analysis scored TCR-TCR, TCR-HLA and TCR-CMV co-occurrence with hypergeometric tests, applying a repertoire-size bias correction to TCR pairs. To estimate false discovery rates, a later analysis permuted the HLA or CMV assignments 20 times. In a later analysis, co-occurring TCRs were grouped with DBSCAN, and TCRdist sequence similarity was added when clustering was performed within HLA-allele-positive subsets. Repertoires with fewer than 30,000 or more than 120,000 public chains, plus five repertoires with anomalous nucleotide sharing, were excluded from co-occurrence clustering. This is the immuneACCESS table as TCRdb keeps it, with only in-frame sequences that have V and J called. A part of the clones is gone; compared with another copy, unresolved V genes explain less than half, and the rest is unexplained. That table supplies the V and J calls and clone size; D and trimming were determined from the DNA. The sample table holds under 170,000 clones, of which 55% to 70% were seen once. The ten top clones hold about 7.1% of the sample.

Rearrangement joined TRBV7-6 to TRBJ1-1, with no confidently assigned D gene. The specimen sequenced was PBMCs. The sequence was collected from a woman aged 55-75 years in good health and CMV-seropositive. The nucleotide sequence reads TGTGCCAGCAGCCAACAGCCGAGCAACACTGAAGCTTTCTTT. This sequence encodes CASSQQPSNTEAFF. Full variable domain (CDR3 extended with the reference TRBV7-6 and TRBJ1-1 proteins): GAGVSQSPRYKVTKRGQDVALRCDPISGHVSLYWYRQALGQGPEFLTYFNYEAQQDKSGLPNDRFSAERPEGSISTLTIQRTEQRDSAMYRCASSQQPSNTEAFFGQGTRLTVV.